This TCR beta chain was observed in a study of blood T cell repertoires in COVID-19. About the study: Acute and convalescent COVID-19 samples came from the United States, Italy and Spain. T cells, B-cell-depleted T cells, or PBMCs supplied cDNA or gDNA.

V was shortened by 5 bases and J by 7 bases, with 12 bases between the two germline ends. The CDR3 is made up of 13 amino acids. Germline CDR1 is KGHSH and CDR2 is LQKENI. Original methodology: Amplification from reference gene primers served as the basis for estimated nucleated cell counts. Using immunoSEQ multiplex PCR, the repertoire was profiled, and TCRdb retains in-frame clones only, with some absent. V and J calls plus clone size are reproduced from that table; the DNA served to infer D and trimming. The repertoire has 180,000 or so clones, roughly 81% of them found once; the top ten carry about 12%. Seattle enrolled patients during active infection and tracked them longitudinally.

The source of this sequence is a woman of 80 years or more with COVID-19, enrolled during active disease. The chain has TRBV18 and TRBJ2-1, with no clear D. The sequenced sample was peripheral blood. CDR3 nucleotides: TGTGCCAGCTCAACCACCTCAGTAAATGAGCAGTTCTTC. Translating it yields CASSTTSVNEQFF.